These 27 T cell receptor beta chains share one sample of origin, sequenced in a study of CD8+ T cells in alopecia areata. Sorting of pooled cutaneous lymph node cells used CD4, CD8alpha, NKG2D, NKG2ACE and other markers. Following RNA extraction, reverse transcription yielded cDNA that acted as the sequencing template. TCRdb keeps only in-frame clones here, not all; method: immunoSEQ multiplex PCR. In total the sample includes around 300,000 clones, none of them seen once. The sample comprised CD4+ T cells sorted from a lymph node. The receptors here all came from a C3H/HeJ mouse with alopecia areata. This strain's MHC haplotype is H2-k.

This clone was detected a few times. Genes and germline come from the mouse. The sequence runs out 4 residues before the end of the CDR3; the remainder is reconstructed from the germline J gene. V is TRBV13-1 and J is TRBJ1-2; possible D gene TRBD1, 5 bases. Germline V gives CDR1 NSHNY, CDR2 SYGAGN. The CDR3 contains 12 residues. Between the trimmed V and J ends, which lost 5 bases and 0 bases, there was a span of 5 bases. The covered CDR3 bases are TGTGCCAGCAGAGGGGCAAACTCC. Translated, it gives CASRGANS. The full CDR3 protein reads CASRGANSDYTF.

With regard to this clone: Gene names refer to mouse genes. The read terminates 4 residues before the CDR3 end, so the remaining end is supplied by the germline J gene. Different DNA sequences within this sample yield the same CDR3. The V call is TRBV13-3, the J call TRBJ2-1; 7 bases are shared with TRBD2. The trim removed 0 bases at V and 1 base at J, leaving 1 base unmatched. Germline V gene lookup returns CDR1 NNHDY and CDR2 SYVADS. The CDR3 totals 15 residues. CDR3 region: CASSDGGGNYAEQFF. CDR3 bases read: TGTGCCAGCAGTGATGGGGGGGGGAACTATGCT.

In its sample, this clone was seen a few times. Genes here carry mouse names. Incomplete CDR3 DNA: TGTGCCAGCAGTGATCGGGACAGGGGACCCGGG. It encodes CASSDRDRGPG. The full CDR3 is CASSDRDRGPGQLYF. The chain recombines TRBV13-1 with TRBJ2-2; TRBD1 aligns across 10 bases. The read falls 4 residues short of the CDR3 end, and the missing part is taken from the germline J gene. The CDR3 is 15 residues long. With 1 base clipped from V and 6 bases from J, the junction kept 3 bases outside the gene matches. The germline CDR1 and CDR2 sequences are NSHNY and SYGAGN.

This clone was observed a handful of times. All gene names here are mouse names. The read is 4 residues too short to cover the CDR3 end, so that end is filled in from the germline J gene. Other DNA sequences within the sample encode an identical CDR3. The rearrangement uses TRBV5 and TRBJ2-2, with D perhaps matching TRBD1 or TRBD2 (5 bases each). The CDR3 runs 14 residues. V shed 3 bases and J shed 0 bases, with 5 bases lying between them. Germline V gives CDR1 LGHNA, CDR2 YNLKQL (reference sequence). The part of the CDR3 DNA that was read is TGTGCCAGCAGCCAGGGGGCAAACACCGGG. Protein: CASSQGANTG. The entire CDR3 protein reads CASSQGANTGQLYF.

Regarding this clone: Germline and genes: mouse. Sequencing ends 4 residues short of the CDR3 end; the germline J gene provides the rest. This rearrangement joins TRBV13-2 to TRBJ2-7; 11 positions match TRBD2. The CDR3 consists of 15 residues. Germline loops: CDR1 NNHNN, CDR2 SYGAGS (reference sequence). Here the CDR3 reads CASGDHRDWGYEQYF. CDR3 DNA (partial): TGTGCCAGCGGTGATCACCGGGACTGGGGGTAT.

This clone was counted a few times. The gene names here belong to mouse. Read sequence stops 4 residues before the CDR3 end, and the germline J gene provides the missing end. The chain carries TRBV30 and TRBJ2-1; possibly TRBD1 for D (5 bases). This CDR3 is 14 amino acids long. With 3 bases removed from V and 3 bases from J, the gap between germline ends came to 12 bases. Per germline, CDR1 SQVVS and CDR2 ANEGSEA. The CDR3 DNA, read in part, is TGTAGTTCTAGGTCGGACACCCTCTATGCT. Encoded protein: CSSRSDTLYA. The whole CDR3 sequence is CSSRSDTLYAEQFF.

This clone was seen only a few times. Gene names are mouse gene names. The read comes to an end 4 residues before the CDR3 does, leaving the germline J gene to fill in the end. This sequence joins TRBV13-3 and TRBJ2-2, with 8 bases fitting TRBD1. Germline loops: CDR1 NNHDY, CDR2 SYVADS. Losses at the gene ends were 5 bases for V and 4 bases for J; bases not matched to a gene: 7. This CDR3 is 15 amino acids long. This CDR3 is CASSADRGGTGQLYF. The CDR3 bases that were read are TGTGCCAGCAGCGCAGACAGGGGAGGCACCGGG.

As to this clone: The gene names given are mouse names. Read data end 4 residues before the CDR3 end; the end is taken from the germline J gene. The chain recombines TRBV19 with TRBJ2-1, with TRBD1 matching 12 bases. Germline lookup yields CDR1 FNHDT and CDR2 SITEND (reference sequence). V gave up 6 bases and J gave up 3 bases; unmatched junction bases: 7. The CDR3 consists of 16 residues. The CDR3 region is CASTRDRGLGYAEQFF. The DNA read from the CDR3 is TGTGCCAGCACCCGGGACAGGGGGCTGGGCTATGCT.

This clone has only a few counts. The gene names here belong to mouse. Read coverage stops 4 residues before the CDR3 terminus; the germline J gene supplies the remainder. This chain links TRBV31 with TRBJ2-5; 11 bases line up with TRBD2. J gave up 1 base and V 3 bases, and 15 bases lay outside the gene matches. The germline gives CDR1 GKSSPN, CDR2 SITVG. CDR3 length equals 19 residues. Partial CDR3 DNA: TGTGCCTGGAGGCGCGGGGGAGGGTACTGGGGGGGCTACCAAGAC. This encodes CAWRRGGGYWGGYQD. The full CDR3 sequence reads CAWRRGGGYWGGYQDTQYF.

Remarks on this clone: Gene names are mouse gene names. With the read ending 4 residues before the CDR3 end, the germline J gene is used to fill in that end. The rearrangement uses TRBV5 and TRBJ2-3, with D maybe TRBD1 (6 bases). The CDR3 totals 12 residues. CDR1 is LGHNA and CDR2 is YNLKQL in the germline V gene (reference sequence). The chain's CDR3 is CASSHRGETLYF. The DNA read from the CDR3 is TGTGCCAGCAGCCACAGGGGAGAA.

This clone was picked up many times. Genes and germline come from the mouse. The read terminates 4 residues before the CDR3 end, so the remaining end is supplied by the germline J gene. Other DNA sequences of this sample code for an identical CDR3. The chain recombines TRBV13-1 with TRBJ1-2; D unresolved. The germline V and J ends were trimmed by 0 bases and 2 bases, with 5 bases remaining between them. Germline V gene data show CDR1 as NSHNY and CDR2 as SYGAGN. This CDR3 comprises 13 residues. The CDR3 spells CASSDVGNSDYTF. Partial CDR3 DNA: TGTGCCAGCAGTGATGTGGGGAACTCC.

Turning to this clone: Mouse gene names and germline throughout. Read data end 3 residues before the CDR3 end; the end is taken from the germline J gene. The same CDR3 arises from other DNA sequences in this sample as well. This chain links TRBV13-2 with TRBJ1-6; TRBD1 matches 11 bases. TRBJ1-6 is an ORF, and what it does is uncertain. Germline CDR1 reads NNHNN; CDR2 reads SYGAGS (reference sequence). After removal of 0 bases from V and 7 bases from J, the junction contained 6 bases not matched to a gene. The CDR3 has 17 residues. Here the CDR3 reads CASGDARDRGDNSPLYF. The covered CDR3 bases are TGTGCCAGCGGTGATGCCCGGGACAGGGGGGACAATTCGCCC.

Notes on this clone: Genes and germline are mouse. The missing CDR3 end, 4 residues past where the read stops, is filled in from the germline J gene. Distinct nucleotide sequences in the sample also encode this CDR3. The rearrangement links TRBV31 to TRBJ1-2; D possibly corresponds to TRBD1 (5 bases). Trimming stripped 3 bases from V and 0 bases from J, with 8 bases between. The CDR3 covers 13 residues. Looked up from germline, CDR1 is GKSSPN and CDR2 is SITVG. CDR3 DNA (partial): TGTGCCTGGAGCCGGACAACAAACTCC. Its translation is CAWSRTTNS. Given in full, the CDR3 is CAWSRTTNSDYTF.

Points on this clone: Gene labels here are mouse ones. Sequencing ends 4 residues short of the CDR3 end; the germline J gene provides the rest. The sample carries other DNA sequences with the same CDR3. The rearrangement joins TRBV19 to TRBJ1-1; possibly TRBD1 for D (5 bases). Germline-derived CDR1 and CDR2 are FNHDT and SITEND (reference sequence). This CDR3 has 15 amino acids. The CDR3 spells CASSIRQGAGTEVFF. Partial CDR3 DNA: TGTGCCAGCAGTATCCGGCAGGGAGCAGGGACA. Complete variable domain (other parts from reference TRBV19 and TRBJ1-1): GGIITQTPKFLIGQEGQKLTLKCQQNFNHDTMYWYRQDSGKGLRLIYYSITENDLQKGDLSEGYDASREKKSSFSLTVTSAQKNEMAVFLCASSIRQGAGTEVFFGKGTRLTVV.

This clone was seen only a few times. The germline and genes are mouse ones. The read finishes 4 residues shy of the CDR3 end, and the germline J gene is used to complete it. V usage is TRBV13-2 and J usage is TRBJ1-1; D gene ambiguous. Germline V lookup: CDR1 NNHNN, CDR2 SYGAGS (reference sequence). The CDR3 consists of 12 residues. Trimming removed 0 bases at V and 4 bases at J, with 4 bases between. CDR3 in amino acids: CASGDGFTEVFF. The CDR3 bases that were read are TGTGCCAGCGGTGATGGGTTCACA.

A word on this clone: Gene names refer to mouse genes. The CDR3 extends 4 residues past the end of the read, so its final part is completed from the germline J gene. V is TRBV31 and J is TRBJ2-3, with 11 bases identical to TRBD2. Germline V gene data show CDR1 as GKSSPN and CDR2 as SITVG. Trimming cost V 1 base and J 2 bases; bases outside gene matches: 2. The CDR3 loop spans 15 amino acids. CDR3 DNA (partial): TGTGCCTGGAGTCAGACTGGGGGGGTTGCAGAA. As protein: CAWSQTGGVAE. In full, the CDR3 reads CAWSQTGGVAETLYF. The variable domain in full, completed from reference TRBV31 and TRBJ2-3, reads AQTIHQWPVAEIKAVGSPLSLGCTIKGKSSPNLYWYWQATGGTLQQLFYSITVGQVESVVQLNLSASRPKDDQFILSTEKLLLSHSGFYLCAWSQTGGVAETLYFGSGTRLTVL.

This clone has just a few counts. Here the gene names and germline are mouse. Read sequence stops 4 residues before the CDR3 end, and the germline J gene provides the missing end. The same CDR3 is also encoded by other DNA sequences in this sample. This sequence joins TRBV14 and TRBJ2-3, with D perhaps matching TRBD2 (6 bases). This CDR3 contains 15 residues. The V end was cut by 2 bases, the J end by 0 bases, with 10 bases between. CDR1 is SGHDT and CDR2 is FRDEAV in the germline V gene. The chain's CDR3 is CASSFGGASAETLYF. The covered CDR3 bases are TGTGCCAGCAGTTTTGGGGGAGCTAGTGCAGAA.

About this clone: Gene names are mouse gene names. The read falls 4 residues short of the CDR3 end, and the missing part is taken from the germline J gene. The rearrangement links TRBV19 to TRBJ1-1; TRBD1 is a possible D gene (5 bases). V lost 1 base, J lost 0 bases, and 7 bases lay in between. The CDR3 is 14 residues long. Germline V lookup: CDR1 FNHDT, CDR2 SITEND (reference sequence). The CDR3: CASSIPTANTEVFF. CDR3 DNA, as far as it was read: TGTGCCAGCAGTATACCGACAGCAAACACA.

A remark on this clone: Mouse gene names apply. The sequence runs out 4 residues before the end of the CDR3; the remainder is reconstructed from the germline J gene. The chain has TRBV5 and TRBJ1-1; TRBD1 aligns across 7 bases. In germline, CDR1 is LGHNA, CDR2 YNLKQL (reference sequence). Losses at the gene ends were 4 bases for V and 3 bases for J; bases not matched to a gene: 5. This CDR3 has 14 amino acids. The CDR3 bases that were read are TGTGCCAGCAGCCCCGACAGGGAAGACACA. Residues: CASSPDREDT. The entire CDR3 is CASSPDREDTEVFF.

Notes on this clone: The genes are named according to mouse. The read ends 4 residues before the CDR3 terminus; that terminus is restored from the germline J gene. The rearrangement uses TRBV1 and TRBJ1-1, with D perhaps matching TRBD1 (6 bases). Per germline, CDR1 NSQYPW and CDR2 LRSPGD (reference sequence). V lost 5 bases and J 1 base, leaving 11 bases between the germline ends. The CDR3 has 14 residues. Here the CDR3 reads CTCSTGTKNTEVFF. CDR3 bases read: TGCACCTGCAGTACCGGGACAAAAAACACA.

A note on this clone: Gene names follow the mouse nomenclature. The read terminates 4 residues ahead of where the CDR3 ends, so the germline J gene completes it. V and J are TRBV17 and TRBJ2-3, with 8 bases aligning to TRBD1. The V gene's germline CDR1 is MNHDT and CDR2 YYDKIL. This CDR3 comprises 15 residues. The trim removed 1 base at V and 1 base at J, leaving 1 base unmatched. The chain's CDR3 is CASSRGGQGAETLYF. The part of the CDR3 DNA that was read is TGTGCTAGCAGTAGAGGGGGACAGGGTGCAGAA.

This clone was observed a few times. Gene names follow the mouse nomenclature. The read halts 4 residues ahead of the CDR3 end, with the missing end drawn from the germline J gene. This chain links TRBV1 with TRBJ2-5, with D perhaps matching TRBD1 (6 bases). The germline V gene has CDR1 NSQYPW and CDR2 LRSPGD (reference sequence). Trimming left V 2 bases short and J 3 bases short, with 9 bases between. The CDR3 runs 14 residues. CDR3 loop: CTCSAPQGQDTQYF. The part of the CDR3 DNA that was read is TGCACCTGCAGTGCACCACAGGGACAAGAC.

This clone was observed a handful of times. Mouse gene names and germline throughout. Read data end 4 residues before the CDR3 end; the end is taken from the germline J gene. Other DNA sequences in this sample translate to the same CDR3. This chain uses TRBV31 with TRBJ2-1; 7 bases map to TRBD2. J was trimmed by 0 bases and V by 0 bases; bases with no gene match: 2. The CDR3 is made up of 15 amino acids. Germline loops: CDR1 GKSSPN, CDR2 SITVG. The CDR3 region is CAWSLLGVNYAEQFF. Partial CDR3 DNA: TGTGCCTGGAGTCTCCTGGGGGTTAACTATGCT.

Note on this clone: Gene names and germline match the mouse. The CDR3 is cut off 3 residues early in the read; its end comes from the germline J gene. Other DNA variants within this sample encode the same CDR3. The chain uses TRBV5 and TRBJ1-6, with 7 bases that match TRBD1. TRBJ1-6 is annotated as an ORF whose role is uncertain. J gave up 3 bases and V 0 bases, and 2 bases lay outside the gene matches. This CDR3 comprises 16 residues. From germline, CDR1 is LGHNA and CDR2 YNLKQL (reference sequence). This chain's CDR3 is CASSQEAGGYNSPLYF. The CDR3 bases that were read are TGTGCCAGCAGCCAAGAAGCAGGGGGCTATAATTCGCCC.

A word on this clone: Genes and germline come from the mouse. The read gets to within 4 residues of the CDR3 end, and the germline J gene fills in the rest. This sequence joins TRBV14 and TRBJ2-1; 9 positions match TRBD2. This CDR3 region has 15 residues. The germline V gene has CDR1 SGHDT and CDR2 FRDEAV. The trim removed 5 bases at V and 3 bases at J, leaving 6 bases unmatched. The CDR3 here is CASSPSGGGYAEQFF. Incomplete CDR3 DNA: TGTGCCAGCAGCCCGTCTGGGGGGGGCTATGCT.

Regarding this clone: The gene names here belong to mouse. The CDR3 goes on 4 residues after the read ends, and that part is filled in from the germline J gene. The chain links TRBV13-1 to TRBJ2-3; 12 bases are a match to TRBD2. Trimming took 2 bases from V and 3 from J; bases not matched to a gene: 1. Germline lookup yields CDR1 NSHNY and CDR2 SYGAGN. The CDR3 has 15 amino acids. CDR3 protein: CASSETGGAAETLYF. CDR3 DNA (partial): TGTGCCAGCAGTGAGACTGGGGGGGCGGCAGAA.

With regard to this clone: Here the gene names and germline are mouse. The read terminates 4 residues ahead of where the CDR3 ends, so the germline J gene completes it. This chain joins TRBV13-3 and TRBJ2-1; 10 positions agree with TRBD1. The germline V gene encodes CDR1 NNHDY and CDR2 SYVADS. The J segment lost 3 bases and the V segment lost 2 bases, leaving 5 bases of the junction unmatched. The CDR3 extends over 16 amino acids. The CDR3 spells CASSDPGQGIYAEQFF. Partial CDR3 DNA: TGTGCCAGCAGTGACCCGGGACAGGGGATCTATGCT.